The 6 T cell receptor beta chains below come from one sample, sequenced in a study of early T cells in non-severe SARS-CoV-2 infection. One entry per CDR3 protein, called by TCRdb with MiXCR from the 5' RACE reads. Of about 56,000 distinct CDR3 sequences listed, around 12% are singletons. Specimen: whole blood. All receptors come from an adult who was a healthcare worker with PCR-confirmed SARS-CoV-2 infection or an uninfected control (not recorded which).

This clonotype has at least ten counts. The chain joins TRBV29-1 to TRBJ1-1; D not certain. The germline V and J ends were trimmed by 7 bases and 0 bases, with 12 bases remaining between them. The CDR3 totals 13 residues. Germline CDR1 reads SQVTM; CDR2 reads ANQGSEA. CDR3 protein: CSGTHELNTEAFF. The CDR3 DNA reads as TGCAGCGGGACCCACGAGTTGAACACTGAAGCTTTCTTT. Full variable domain (rest looked up from reference TRBV29-1 and TRBJ1-1): SAVISQKPSRDICQRGTSLTIQCQVDSQVTMMFWYRQQPGQSLTLIATANQGSEATYESGFVIDKFPISRPNLTFSTLTVSNMSPEDSSIYLCSGTHELNTEAFFGQGTRLTVV.

In this sample, this clonotype turned up many times. The chain joins TRBV19 to TRBJ2-2, with D tentatively TRBD1 (6 bases). The CDR3 is 16 amino acids. Germline lookup yields CDR1 LNHDA and CDR2 SQIVND (reference sequence). Between the trimmed V and J ends, which lost 4 bases and 6 bases, there was a span of 18 bases. CDR3: CASSTPGQPRAGELFF. The CDR3 region has the DNA TGTGCCAGTAGTACACCGGGACAACCCCGAGCCGGGGAGCTGTTTTTT.

This clonotype was counted at least ten times. The rearrangement joins TRBV9 to TRBJ1-1, with D possibly matching TRBD1 (5 bases). V was cut by 2 bases and J by 4 bases, with 9 bases left in between. The CDR3 contains 13 residues. The germline gives CDR1 SGDLS, CDR2 YYNGEE. CDR3 nucleotide sequence: TGTGCCAGCAGCGTCCCAGGGACCACTGAAGCTTTCTTT. Translated: CASSVPGTTEAFF.

A single count supports this clonotype. The chain has TRBV4-1 and TRBJ2-2, with no clear D. The CDR3 length is 14 residues. Germline V gives CDR1 MGHRA, CDR2 YSYEKL. Trimming left V 1 base short and J 7 bases short, with 10 bases between. The CDR3 region has the DNA TGCGCCAGCAGCCAAGGATCCGAGAACGGGGAGCTGTTTTTT. This translates into CASSQGSENGELFF.

This rearrangement joins TRBV7-2 to TRBJ1-6, with D possibly being TRBD1 (6 bases). V was cut by 3 bases and J by 8 bases, with 17 bases left in between. Per the germline V gene, CDR1 is SGHTA and CDR2 is FQGNSA. This CDR3 region has 16 residues. The CDR3 bases are TGTGCCAGCAGCTTCCATTCAGGGGCGCGGGATTCACCCCTCCACTTT. This codes for CASSFHSGARDSPLHF.

The V gene is TRBV6-1, the J gene TRBJ1-5, with TRBD1 as a possible D gene (5 bases). Trimming stripped 3 bases from V and 4 bases from J, with 13 bases between. CDR1 is MNHNS, CDR2 SASEGT, per germline. The CDR3 consists of 15 residues. The CDR3 bases are TGTGCCAGCAGTGAGAAGGGGAAACCGAATCAGCCCCAGCATTTT. It translates to CASSEKGKPNQPQHF.